This T cell receptor beta chain was captured in a study of cytomegalovirus exposure and HLA in healthy donors. Study outcomes and limitations: According to reports, the classifier identified cytomegalovirus status with high specificity and sensitivity. Presence/absence analyses assumed roughly uniform sequencing depth across donors, which may not hold.

In the case of this clone: Its specificity is unknown.

Primers for the PCR totalled 60 Vbeta and 13 Jbeta. Some clones are missing from TCRdb's copy, which holds only in-frame ones; the method was immunoSEQ multiplex PCR. The sample includes approximately 120,000 clones, roughly 76% seen only once; the top ten take around 14%. The CDR3 length is 14 residues. With 5 bases removed from V and 9 bases from J, the gap between germline ends came to 19 bases. Germline CDR1 MNHEY, CDR2 SVGAGI. The rearrangement links TRBV6-5 to TRBJ2-5; D possibly corresponds to TRBD2 (6 bases). This sequence was found in a woman in her sixties or seventies in good health and CMV-seropositive. The sample comprised PBMCs. This chain's CDR3 is CASSDLGAGSPQYF. For the CDR3, the DNA is TGTGCCAGCAGTGATCTCGGGGCGGGGAGTCCCCAGTACTTC.